These 18 T cell receptor beta chains share one sample of origin, sequenced in a study of blood T cell repertoires in COVID-19 (dated by TCRdb to the early 2020s). The library came from the immunoSEQ multiplex PCR assay. TCRdb took this table from immuneACCESS and kept in-frame rearrangements with V and J called. Such tables lack part of the clones; where checked against another copy, unresolved V genes explain under half of the gap, and the rest is unexplained. The sample includes roughly 120,000 clones, with about 87% observed a single time. Roughly 30% of the sample lies in the top ten. The sequenced material came from peripheral blood. These receptors originate from a woman in her 70s with acute or convalescent COVID-19.

This chain links TRBV28 with TRBJ1-2; 8 bases line up with TRBD1. This CDR3 has 16 amino acids. Trimming removed 5 bases from V and 3 bases from J; junction bases left unmatched: 11. Germline CDR1 reads MDHEN; CDR2 reads SYDVKM. CDR3 DNA: TGTGCCAGCAGTCCCGGGGGGCAGGGGGCCTACTATGGCTACACCTTC. Translation gives CASSPGGQGAYYGYTF.

The chain combines TRBV11-3 with TRBJ2-2, with D perhaps matching TRBD2 (5 bases). CDR3 length: 16 residues. The V end lost 0 bases, the J end lost 5 bases, and 13 bases lay between the germline ends. CDR1 SGHNT and CDR2 YENEEA come from the germline V gene. CDR3 DNA: TGTGCCAGCAGCTTAGACGAGGGTACGGATACCGGGGAGCTGTTTTTT. Protein sequence: CASSLDEGTDTGELFF.

V and J are TRBV7-9 and TRBJ1-3, with unresolved D. V dropped 2 bases and J dropped 0 bases, with 8 bases sitting between them. CDR1 and CDR2 from the germline V gene are SEHNR and FQNEAQ (reference sequence). This CDR3 spans 15 amino acids. The DNA of the CDR3 is TGTGCCAGCAGCTTAAATGAGGTCTCTGGAAACACCATATATTTT. Translated: CASSLNEVSGNTIYF.

The CDR3 nucleotides are TGTGCCAGCAGTTCGCAGGGGGCCCCCTCTGGAAACACCATATATTTT. Translating gives CASSSQGAPSGNTIYF. The gene calls are TRBV28 and TRBJ1-3, with 8 bases lining up with TRBD1. CDR3 length: 16 amino acids. V lost 4 bases to trimming and J lost 0 bases; unmatched junction nucleotides: 5. Germline CDR1 is MDHEN and CDR2 is SYDVKM.

V usage is TRBV4-1 and J usage is TRBJ1-2, with D tentatively TRBD1 (5 bases). The CDR3 extends over 17 amino acids. The V gene lost 1 base and the J gene lost 8 bases, with 23 bases spanning the gap. Germline V gene lookup returns CDR1 MGHRA and CDR2 YSYEKL. For the CDR3, the DNA is TGCGCCAGCAGCCAAGCGGGGGAGCGGGGCAGGGTGGAAGGCTACACCTTC. This sequence encodes CASSQAGERGRVEGYTF.

The chain joins TRBV6-5 to TRBJ1-4; 7 bases line up with TRBD1. Germline loops: CDR1 MNHEY, CDR2 SVGAGI. Germline trimming cut 2 bases from V and 3 bases from J; bases unmatched to any gene: 3. The CDR3 extends over 15 amino acids. In DNA, the CDR3 is TGTGCCAGCAGTTACCGGGACAGTCCTAATGAAAAACTGTTTTTT. Translated, it gives CASSYRDSPNEKLFF.

V gene TRBV29-1 combines with J gene TRBJ1-2; D uncertain. This CDR3 has 14 amino acids. From germline, CDR1 is SQVTM and CDR2 ANQGSEA. V lost 3 bases and J lost 7, with 18 bases in between. CDR3 loop: CSVEARVFSSGYTF. In nucleotides, the CDR3 is TGCAGCGTTGAGGCCCGGGTCTTTAGCTCTGGCTACACCTTC.

This chain links TRBV28 with TRBJ1-1; D not certain. Germline lookup yields CDR1 MDHEN and CDR2 SYDVKM. The V end was cut by 7 bases, the J end by 1 base, with 16 bases between. The CDR3 extends over 15 amino acids. The CDR3 sequence is CASTKTGRENTEAFF. Written as DNA, the CDR3 is TGTGCCAGCACCAAAACCGGACGGGAGAACACTGAAGCTTTCTTT.

The chain recombines TRBV9 with TRBJ1-1, with D possibly matching TRBD1 (5 bases). The V gene lost 2 bases and the J gene lost 0 bases, with 17 bases spanning the gap. There are 17 residues in the CDR3. Looked up from germline, CDR1 is SGDLS and CDR2 is YYNGEE. Here the CDR3 DNA reads TGTGCCAGCAGCGTTGCCCCTTCAGGGCCCATGAACACTGAAGCTTTCTTT. It yields the protein CASSVAPSGPMNTEAFF.

The rearrangement links TRBV6-2 or TRBV6-3 to TRBJ2-1, with D maybe TRBD2 (6 bases). Trimming stripped 5 bases from V and 1 base from J, with 6 bases between. The CDR3 loop spans 13 amino acids. Germline V gene sequence: CDR1 MNHEY, CDR2 SVGEGT. The CDR3: CASSRESYNEQFF. The CDR3 bases are TGTGCCAGCAGTCGGGAGTCCTACAATGAGCAGTTCTTC.

This chain joins TRBV6-5 and TRBJ2-1, with 7 nucleotides matching TRBD1. The germline gives CDR1 MNHEY, CDR2 SVGAGI. V was pared by 8 bases and J by 3 bases, with 7 bases of the junction left unmatched. The CDR3 runs to 14 residues. The CDR3 spells CASHPAGGYNEQFF. The CDR3, as DNA: TGTGCCAGCCATCCCGCAGGGGGCTACAATGAGCAGTTCTTC.

J is TRBJ1-5 and V is TRBV7-9; D is unclear. This CDR3 comprises 14 residues. V was cut by 1 base and J by 0 bases, with 4 bases left in between. Germline CDR1 is SEHNR and CDR2 is FQNEAQ (reference sequence). CDR3 residues: CASSLDSSNQPQHF. CDR3 nucleotides: TGTGCCAGCAGCTTAGACAGTAGCAATCAGCCCCAGCATTTT.

V gene TRBV5-1 combines with J gene TRBJ1-6; 9 nucleotides match TRBD1. The V segment lost 4 bases and the J segment 5 bases; nucleotides outside the gene matches: 4. In germline, CDR1 is SGHRS, CDR2 YFSETQ. The CDR3 has 15 residues. DNA for the CDR3: TGCGCCAGCAGCGACGGGACAGGGCATAATTCACCCCTCCACTTT. Translating it yields CASSDGTGHNSPLHF.

The V and J genes are TRBV19 and TRBJ1-4; D remains unclear. Trimming pared 5 bases from V and 8 bases from J, leaving 18 bases between. The CDR3 extends over 15 amino acids. Per germline, CDR1 LNHDA and CDR2 SQIVND (reference sequence). This CDR3 reads CASSESGTTYEKLFF. CDR3 DNA: TGTGCCAGTAGTGAAAGCGGAACTACGTACGAAAAACTGTTTTTT.

The gene calls are TRBV7-9 and TRBJ1-1; D uncertain. This CDR3 spans 16 amino acids. The V end lost 4 bases, the J end lost 6 bases, and 21 bases lay between the germline ends. Per the germline V gene, CDR1 is SEHNR and CDR2 is FQNEAQ (reference sequence). The CDR3 nucleotides are TGTGCCAGCAGCTCTCTCTCCCGCGGGTCGATGGCTGAAGCTTTCTTT. Protein: CASSSLSRGSMAEAFF.

The V call is TRBV2, the J call TRBJ2-3; D not certain. CDR1 is SNHLY and CDR2 is FYNNEI in the germline V gene. The length of the CDR3 is 12 residues. V was pared by 3 bases and J by 6 bases, with 7 bases between. CDR3 amino acids: CASSDRDDTQYF. Written as DNA, the CDR3 is TGTGCCAGCAGTGATCGCGATGATACGCAGTATTTT.

This chain joins TRBV24-1 and TRBJ2-3; 9 bases are a match to TRBD2. The J segment lost 7 bases and the V segment lost 4 bases, leaving 14 bases of the junction unmatched. The CDR3 is 17 residues long. Germline values: CDR1 KGHDR, CDR2 SFDVKD. CDR3 bases: TGTGCCACCAGTGACTCGACGGTGGCGGGGGGGCCTCATACGCAGTATTTT. Protein: CATSDSTVAGGPHTQYF.

The rearrangement uses TRBV27 and TRBJ2-4, with TRBD1 as a possible D gene (6 bases). The CDR3 contains 14 residues. V was clipped by 6 bases and J by 6 bases, with 15 bases between them. Germline CDR1 MNHEY, CDR2 SMNVEV (reference sequence). The CDR3 is CASSIQDRTNIQYF. The CDR3 bases are TGTGCCAGCAGCATCCAGGACAGAACAAACATTCAGTACTTC.